This section outlines one T cell receptor beta chain sequence together with its context. Its antigen is not known. Trimming stripped 4 bases from V and 0 bases from J, with 6 bases between. The CDR3 is 13 amino acids. The germline CDR1 and CDR2 sequences are MNHEY and SMNVEV (reference sequence). Primers included in the PCR were 60 Vbeta and 13 Jbeta primers. The method was immunoSEQ multiplex PCR; TCRdb's version includes in-frame clones alone and lacks a portion of them. This sample yields about 130,000 clones, of which about 80% are seen a single time; more than 3.5% belongs to the top ten. This specimen comes from a study of cytomegalovirus exposure and HLA in healthy donors. Findings and caveats of the study: The classifier reportedly diagnosed cytomegalovirus status with high sensitivity and specificity.

J is TRBJ1-2 and V is TRBV27; D is undetermined. The clonotype was recovered from a woman between 40 and 50 years old in good health and CMV-seropositive. Sequencing used PBMCs. CDR3 bases: TGTGCCAGCAGTTCGCGGACTAACTATGGCTACACCTTC. Translated: CASSSRTNYGYTF.